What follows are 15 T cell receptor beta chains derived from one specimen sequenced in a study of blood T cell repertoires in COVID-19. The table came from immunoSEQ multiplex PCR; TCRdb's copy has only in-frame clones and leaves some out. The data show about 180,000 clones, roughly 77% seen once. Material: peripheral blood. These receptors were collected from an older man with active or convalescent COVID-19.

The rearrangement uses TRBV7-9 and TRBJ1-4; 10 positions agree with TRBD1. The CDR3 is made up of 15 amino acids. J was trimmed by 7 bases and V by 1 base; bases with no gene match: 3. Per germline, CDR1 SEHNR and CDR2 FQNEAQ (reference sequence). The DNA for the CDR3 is TGTGCCAGCAGCTTAGGACAGGGGGCGCGTGAAAAACTGTTTTTT. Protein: CASSLGQGAREKLFF.

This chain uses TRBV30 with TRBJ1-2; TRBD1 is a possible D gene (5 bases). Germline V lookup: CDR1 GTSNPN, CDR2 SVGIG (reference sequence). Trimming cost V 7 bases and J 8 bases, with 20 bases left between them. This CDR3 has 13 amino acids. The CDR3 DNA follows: TGTGCCTTCCAGACAGCTACCCTCGGGGGCTACACCTTC. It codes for CAFQTATLGGYTF.

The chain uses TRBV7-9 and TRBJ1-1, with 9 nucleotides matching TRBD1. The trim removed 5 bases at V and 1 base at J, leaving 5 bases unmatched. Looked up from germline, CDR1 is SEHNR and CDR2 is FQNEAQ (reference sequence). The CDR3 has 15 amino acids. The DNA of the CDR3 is TGTGCCAGCAGCCGGGGGACAGGGCCGAACACTGAAGCTTTCTTT. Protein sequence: CASSRGTGPNTEAFF.

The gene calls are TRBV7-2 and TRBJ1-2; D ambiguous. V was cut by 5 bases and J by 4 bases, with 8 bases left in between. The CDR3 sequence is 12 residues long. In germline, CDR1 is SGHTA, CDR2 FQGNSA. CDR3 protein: CASSQDRYGYTF. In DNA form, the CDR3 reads TGTGCCAGCAGCCAGGATCGCTATGGCTACACCTTC.

The CDR3 DNA sequence: TGTGCCAGCAGCTCACCCGTAGCGGGGCCCTATGGGACCCAGTACTTC. Encoded protein: CASSSPVAGPYGTQYF. V gene TRBV7-8 combines with J gene TRBJ2-5; 8 nucleotides agree with TRBD2. Germline V lookup: CDR1 SGHVS, CDR2 FQNEAQ. The CDR3 spans 16 residues. Trimming cost V 4 bases and J 7 bases; bases outside gene matches: 14. Together with reference TRBV7-8 and TRBJ2-5, the CDR3 gives the full variable domain: GAGVSQSPRYKVAKRGQDVALRCDPISGHVSLFWYQQALGQGPEFLTYFQNEAQLDKSGLPSDRFFAERPEGSVSTLKIQRTQQEDSAVYLCASSSPVAGPYGTQYFGPGTRLLVL.

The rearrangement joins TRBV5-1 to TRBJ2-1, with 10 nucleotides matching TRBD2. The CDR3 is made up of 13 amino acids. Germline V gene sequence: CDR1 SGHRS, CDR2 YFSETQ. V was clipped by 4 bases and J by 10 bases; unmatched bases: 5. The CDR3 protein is CASSPGLAEEQFF. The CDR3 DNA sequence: TGCGCCAGCAGCCCTGGACTAGCGGAGGAGCAGTTCTTC.

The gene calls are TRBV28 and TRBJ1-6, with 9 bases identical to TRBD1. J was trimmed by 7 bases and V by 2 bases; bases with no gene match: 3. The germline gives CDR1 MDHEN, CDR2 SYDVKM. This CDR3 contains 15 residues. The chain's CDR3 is CASSLGGQGNSPLHF. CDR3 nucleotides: TGTGCCAGCAGTTTAGGGGGACAGGGAAATTCACCCCTCCACTTT.

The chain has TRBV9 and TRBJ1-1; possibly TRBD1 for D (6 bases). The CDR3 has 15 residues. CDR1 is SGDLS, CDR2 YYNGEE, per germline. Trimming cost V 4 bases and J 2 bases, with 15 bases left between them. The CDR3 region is CASSLSPGDNTEAFF. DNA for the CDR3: TGTGCCAGCAGCTTATCACCAGGGGACAACACTGAAGCTTTCTTT. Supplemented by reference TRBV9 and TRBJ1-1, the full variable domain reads DSGVTQTPKHLITATGQRVTLRCSPRSGDLSVYWYQQSLDQGLQFLIQYYNGEERAKGNILERFSAQQFPDLHSELNLSSLELGDSALYFCASSLSPGDNTEAFFGQGTRLTVV.

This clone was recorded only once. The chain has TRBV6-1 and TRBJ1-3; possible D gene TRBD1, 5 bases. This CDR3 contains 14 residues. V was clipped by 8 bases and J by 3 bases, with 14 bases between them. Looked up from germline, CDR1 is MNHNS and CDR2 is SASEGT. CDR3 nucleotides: TGTGCCAGCGGGCAGGGCTTAAATGGAAACACCATATATTTT. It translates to CASGQGLNGNTIYF.

CDR3 in DNA: TGTGCCAGCCGGGACGGGGGGGCCGGAGAGACCCAGTACTTC. It specifies CASRDGGAGETQYF. The rearrangement uses TRBV27 and TRBJ2-5; 8 bases are shared with TRBD2. After removal of 8 bases from V and 4 bases from J, the junction contained 9 bases not matched to a gene. The CDR3 is 14 amino acids. Germline CDR1 and CDR2: MNHEY and SMNVEV (reference sequence).

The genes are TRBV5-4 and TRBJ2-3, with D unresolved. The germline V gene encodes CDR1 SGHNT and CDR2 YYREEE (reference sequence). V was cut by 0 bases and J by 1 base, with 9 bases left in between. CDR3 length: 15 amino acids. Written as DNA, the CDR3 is TGTGCCAGCAGCTTGGGCATGAGCGGCACAGATACGCAGTATTTT. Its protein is CASSLGMSGTDTQYF.

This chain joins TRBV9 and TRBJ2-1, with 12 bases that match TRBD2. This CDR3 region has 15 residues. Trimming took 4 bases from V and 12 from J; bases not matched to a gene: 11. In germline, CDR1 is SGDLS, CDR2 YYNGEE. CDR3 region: CASSNLAGGLGWQFF. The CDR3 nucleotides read TGTGCCAGCAGCAACCTAGCGGGGGGGCTCGGGTGGCAGTTCTTC.

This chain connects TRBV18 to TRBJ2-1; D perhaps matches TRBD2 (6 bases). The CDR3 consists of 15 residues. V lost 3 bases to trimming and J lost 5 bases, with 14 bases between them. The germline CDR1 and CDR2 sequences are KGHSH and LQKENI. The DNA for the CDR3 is TGTGCCAGCTCACCCGGGACTTCCAAGAACAATGAGCAGTTCTTC. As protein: CASSPGTSKNNEQFF.

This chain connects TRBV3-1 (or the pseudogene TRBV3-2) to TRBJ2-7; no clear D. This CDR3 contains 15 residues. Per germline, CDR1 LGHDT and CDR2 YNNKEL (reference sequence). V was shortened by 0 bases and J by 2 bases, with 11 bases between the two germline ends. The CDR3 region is CASSQDLVRTYEQYF. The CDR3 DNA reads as TGTGCCAGCAGCCAAGATTTGGTCAGAACCTACGAGCAGTACTTC.

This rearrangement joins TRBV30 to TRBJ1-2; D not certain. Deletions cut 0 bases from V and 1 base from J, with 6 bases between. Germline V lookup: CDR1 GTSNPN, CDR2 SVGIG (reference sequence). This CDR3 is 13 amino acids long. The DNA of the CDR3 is TGTGCCTGGAGTGTGACACATAACTATGGCTACACCTTC. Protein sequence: CAWSVTHNYGYTF.